This passage covers 18 T cell receptor beta chains from one sample sequenced in a study of blood T cell repertoires in COVID-19. Method: immunoSEQ multiplex PCR; TCRdb's copy keeps in-frame clones and lacks some. The profile shows fewer than 85,000 clones, more than 65% of them singletons. Input material: peripheral blood. The source is an elderly woman with active or convalescent COVID-19.

The CDR3 bases are TGCAGCGTTAATAGCGGGGGGGCCCCGTTCTTC. Amino acid sequence: CSVNSGGAPFF. The gene calls are TRBV29-1 and TRBJ2-1, with 11 positions matching TRBD2. This CDR3 is built from 11 residues. V shed 5 bases, J shed 15 bases, and the junction held 6 bases outside the gene matches. CDR1 SQVTM and CDR2 ANQGSEA come from the germline V gene.

This chain links TRBV19 with TRBJ1-4; D is unclear. The germline V and J ends were trimmed by 4 bases and 4 bases, with 16 bases remaining between them. CDR1 and CDR2 from the germline V gene are LNHDA and SQIVND (reference sequence). CDR3 length: 16 residues. The CDR3 region is CASSTSHGRFNEKLFF. The CDR3 DNA is TGTGCCAGTAGTACAAGCCACGGGAGATTTAATGAAAAACTGTTTTTT.

The V gene is TRBV7-3, the J gene TRBJ2-1; 7 positions agree with TRBD2. The CDR3 is made up of 15 amino acids. V shed 2 bases and J 6 bases; nucleotides not matched to a gene: 7. The V gene's germline CDR1 is SGHTA and CDR2 FQGTGA. The CDR3 DNA is TGTGCCAGCAGCTTATTGCCGGGGGGACCCAATGAGCAGTTCTTC. This encodes CASSLLPGGPNEQFF.

CDR3 sequence: CASSLADSRSGNTIYF. The CDR3 nucleotides are TGCGCCAGCAGCTTGGCGGACAGTCGCTCTGGAAACACCATATATTTT. The chain links TRBV5-1 to TRBJ1-3; the D gene is possibly TRBD1 (6 bases). Germline loops: CDR1 SGHRS, CDR2 YFSETQ. The V gene lost 0 bases and the J gene lost 0 bases, with 10 bases spanning the gap. The CDR3 has 16 residues.

The genes are TRBV4-3 and TRBJ1-2; perhaps TRBD1 as D (6 bases). From germline, CDR1 is LGHNA and CDR2 YSLEER. The CDR3 runs 14 residues. The ends were cut back, 0 bases at V and 6 bases at J, with 11 bases in the middle. The CDR3 DNA is TGCGCCAGCAGCCAAGAACAGGGTCCTGATGGCTACACCTTC. This translates into CASSQEQGPDGYTF.

This chain connects TRBV28 to TRBJ2-7, with 9 bases matching TRBD1. Germline CDR1 MDHEN, CDR2 SYDVKM. This CDR3 spans 12 amino acids. V trimming: 7 bases; J trimming: 4 bases; junction bases outside the gene matches: 2. The CDR3 reads CASMGQGYEQYF. In DNA form, the CDR3 reads TGTGCCAGCATGGGACAGGGATACGAGCAGTACTTC. Full variable domain (rest looked up from reference TRBV28 and TRBJ2-7): DVKVTQSSRYLVKRTGEKVFLECVQDMDHENMFWYRQDPGLGLRLIYFSYDVKMKEKGDIPEGYSVSREKKERFSLILESASTNQTSMYLCASMGQGYEQYFGPGTRLTVT.

V and J are TRBV7-8 and TRBJ2-1; no firm D call. The CDR3 contains 16 residues. V lost 1 base and J 9 bases, leaving 19 bases between the germline ends. The germline V gene encodes CDR1 SGHVS and CDR2 FQNEAQ. Written as DNA, the CDR3 is TGTGCCAGCAGCTTAGTAGGCCCCTCTCTAGTCAGTGAGCAGTTCTTC. As protein: CASSLVGPSLVSEQFF.

This clone was recorded only once. J is TRBJ1-2 and V is TRBV6-5; 7 bases map to TRBD1. The CDR3 has 13 residues. Per the germline V gene, CDR1 is MNHEY and CDR2 is SVGAGI. V trimming: 6 bases; J trimming: 3 bases; junction bases outside the gene matches: 4. The CDR3 nucleotides read TGTGCCAGCAGGGGGACAGTCTACTATGGCTACACCTTC. Its translation: CASRGTVYYGYTF.

The V and J genes are TRBV9 and TRBJ2-1; TRBD2 matches at 7 bases. The CDR3 runs to 18 residues. After removal of 4 bases from V and 6 bases from J, the junction contained 19 bases not matched to a gene. Looked up from germline, CDR1 is SGDLS and CDR2 is YYNGEE. The CDR3 DNA reads as TGTGCCAGCAGCCCCCGTAGCTGGGCAGGGACGGGAGGCAATGAGCAGTTCTTC. Amino acids: CASSPRSWAGTGGNEQFF.

The V gene is TRBV5-1, the J gene TRBJ1-6, with no clear D. Trimming shortened V by 4 bases and J by 8 bases, and 13 bases separated the two germline ends. Germline V CDR1 and CDR2: SGHRS, YFSETQ. The CDR3 consists of 14 residues. CDR3 bases: TGCGCCAGCAGCACGGGCCGGGGAGATTCACCCCTCCACTTT. Protein: CASSTGRGDSPLHF.

The chain uses TRBV5-6 and TRBJ2-3, with a possible D match to TRBD2 (5 bases). The CDR3 runs 14 residues. CDR1 and CDR2 from the germline V gene are SGHDT and YYEEEE. Between the trimmed V and J ends, which lost 4 bases and 6 bases, there was a span of 15 bases. The CDR3 loop is CASSGGLPVDTQYF. The DNA of the CDR3 is TGTGCCAGCAGCGGTGGACTGCCCGTGGATACGCAGTATTTT.

The rearrangement links TRBV27 to TRBJ2-1, with D possibly TRBD2 on 6 matching bases. Germline CDR1 reads MNHEY; CDR2 reads SMNVEV (reference sequence). V lost 0 bases, J lost 7 bases, and 10 bases lay in between. The CDR3 contains 14 residues. In DNA form, the CDR3 reads TGTGCCAGCAGTTTATCTACTAGCATGAATGAGCAGTTCTTC. Protein sequence: CASSLSTSMNEQFF.

V gene TRBV9 combines with J gene TRBJ2-2; D is possibly TRBD1 (5 bases). CDR3 length: 15 residues. Trimming removed 4 bases from V and 4 bases from J, with 14 bases in between. The V gene's germline CDR1 is SGDLS and CDR2 YYNGEE. CDR3 amino acids: CASSIGATSTGELFF. The CDR3 nucleotides read TGTGCCAGCAGCATAGGGGCGACGAGCACCGGGGAGCTGTTTTTT.

This clone was observed a few times. The chain combines TRBV5-1 with TRBJ2-2, with unresolved D. Trimming removed 5 bases from V and 2 bases from J, with 7 bases in between. The length of the CDR3 is 13 residues. Per germline, CDR1 SGHRS and CDR2 YFSETQ. This chain's CDR3 is CASRLGNTGELFF. The CDR3 DNA reads TGCGCCAGCAGACTTGGTAACACCGGGGAGCTGTTTTTT.

The chain combines TRBV28 with TRBJ1-6, with D perhaps TRBD1 (6 bases). The V gene lost 5 bases and the J gene lost 10 bases, with 12 bases spanning the gap. The CDR3 length is 13 residues. CDR1 and CDR2 from the germline V gene are MDHEN and SYDVKM. CDR3 in amino acids: CASSTGFRSPLHF. The DNA of the CDR3 is TGTGCCAGCAGTACAGGGTTTCGATCACCCCTCCACTTT. Full variable domain (rest looked up from reference TRBV28 and TRBJ1-6): DVKVTQSSRYLVKRTGEKVFLECVQDMDHENMFWYRQDPGLGLRLIYFSYDVKMKEKGDIPEGYSVSREKKERFSLILESASTNQTSMYLCASSTGFRSPLHFGNGTRLTVT.

The chain has TRBV28 and TRBJ1-2; a weak D match, TRBD1 (6 bases). This CDR3 has 14 amino acids. The ends were cut back, 3 bases at V and 4 bases at J, with 12 bases in the middle. Germline CDR1 and CDR2: MDHEN and SYDVKM. CDR3: CASSFGDTVYGYTF. The CDR3 nucleotides read TGTGCCAGCAGTTTCGGGGACACTGTCTATGGCTACACCTTC.

This clone was observed once. The genes are TRBV30 and TRBJ1-6, with 11 bases matching TRBD1. Germline values: CDR1 GTSNPN, CDR2 SVGIG (reference sequence). V shed 5 bases and J 7 bases; nucleotides not matched to a gene: 4. CDR3 length: 14 amino acids. CDR3 protein: CAWGWDRGNSPLHF. The CDR3 coding sequence is TGTGCCTGGGGTTGGGACAGGGGGAATTCACCCCTCCACTTT.

The chain uses TRBV10-3 and TRBJ1-5; D possibly corresponds to TRBD1 (6 bases). V was cut by 8 bases and J by 7 bases, with 12 bases left in between. Germline CDR1 reads ENHRY; CDR2 reads SYGVKD. This CDR3 comprises 12 residues. The CDR3 spells CAISRGDQPQHF. The CDR3 DNA is TGTGCCATCTCCAGGGGTGACCAGCCCCAGCATTTT.